The present T cell receptor beta chain was sequenced within a study of breast tumors, draining lymph nodes, adjacent tissues. Findings and caveats of the study: Tumor and nontumor repertoires were significantly more similar in luminal-like than in basal-like breast cancer. Compared with lymph nodes, tumors were less diverse; compared with nontumor tissue, more. Most tumor T cells seemingly derive from lymph node, then expand in tumor. Data only fit, rather than demonstrated, lymph node origin of most tumor T cells.

Germline-derived CDR1 and CDR2 are SGDLS and YYNGEE. V dropped 2 bases and J dropped 4; count of bases not matched to a gene: 2. CDR3 length: 15 residues. Each CDR3 protein gets one entry after TCRdb re-called the multiplex PCR reads with MiXCR. The sample has fewer than 150,000 distinct CDR3 sequences; 20% to 25% are singletons. Axillary draining lymph nodes of breast cancer patients supplied the node samples. This clonotype was seen many times. Its antigen is unknown. Sequenced input: axillary lymph node tissue. This TCR came from a female donor with breast cancer. Some clones in this sample may be carry-over from other donors' samples. The chain couples TRBV9 to TRBJ2-1; TRBD2 matches at 11 bases. CDR3 sequence: CASSVRLAGYNEQFF. The CDR3 DNA reads TGTGCCAGCAGCGTTAGACTAGCGGGGTACAATGAGCAGTTCTTC. Filled out from reference TRBV9 and TRBJ2-1, the complete variable domain reads DSGVTQTPKHLITATGQRVTLRCSPRSGDLSVYWYQQSLDQGLQFLIQYYNGEERAKGNILERFSAQQFPDLHSELNLSSLELGDSALYFCASSVRLAGYNEQFFGPGTRLTVL.